Reported below is one T cell receptor (beta chain). Its target is not known. The V segment lost 5 bases and the J segment 8 bases; nucleotides outside the gene matches: 26. The CDR3 has 19 residues. Per germline, CDR1 MDHEN and CDR2 SYDVKM. This sample was taken from a study of cytomegalovirus exposure and HLA in healthy donors. PCR involved 60 Vbeta and 13 Jbeta primers. Sequencing used immunoSEQ multiplex PCR; TCRdb keeps in-frame clones, though not all of them. The data contain tens of thousands of clones, 77% of them seen just once; the ten biggest clones take up 2.5% to 3%. Study results and caveats: The Asian-associated ancestry cluster reportedly had fewer N-insertions than the approximately 670-donor mean in a later analysis. While the bulk of TCR sequences proved rare, some public TCRs turned up in many donors.

The receptor was derived from a middle-aged woman in good health and CMV-seropositive. The sequencing input was PBMCs. The chain recombines TRBV28 with TRBJ1-2; 7 bases fit TRBD1. Here the CDR3 reads CASSPPLKGQATQLGGYTF. CDR3 DNA sequence: TGTGCCAGCAGTCCCCCCCTGAAAGGACAGGCTACCCAGTTGGGAGGCTACACCTTC.